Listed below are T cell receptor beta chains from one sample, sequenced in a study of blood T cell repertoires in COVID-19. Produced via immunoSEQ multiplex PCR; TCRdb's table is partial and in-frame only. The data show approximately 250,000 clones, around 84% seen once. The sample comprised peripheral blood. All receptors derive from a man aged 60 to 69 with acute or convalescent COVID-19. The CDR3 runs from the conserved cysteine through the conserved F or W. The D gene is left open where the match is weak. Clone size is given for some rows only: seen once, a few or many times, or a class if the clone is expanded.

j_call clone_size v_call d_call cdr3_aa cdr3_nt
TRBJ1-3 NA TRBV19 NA CASGKTGAFGNTIYF TGTGCCAGCGGAAAGACAGGTGCTTTTGGAAACACCATATATTTT
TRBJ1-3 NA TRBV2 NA CASSVGSRRRNTIYF TGTGCCAGCAGTGTAGGCAGTAGGAGACGAAACACCATATATTTT
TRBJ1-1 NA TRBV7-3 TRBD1 CASSPRPGTGNTEAFF TGTGCCAGCAGCCCTCGGCCCGGGACAGGGAACACTGAAGCTTTCTTT
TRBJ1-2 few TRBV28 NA CASTPLTGSYGYTF TGTGCCAGCACCCCCCTGACAGGATCCTATGGCTACACCTTC
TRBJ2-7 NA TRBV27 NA CASSSGSGVSYEQYF TGTGCCAGCAGTTCGGGATCAGGGGTCTCCTACGAGCAGTACTTC
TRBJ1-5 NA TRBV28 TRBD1 CASRTGTGSGSQPQHF TGTGCCAGCAGAACCGGGACAGGGTCGGGGAGTCAGCCCCAGCATTTT
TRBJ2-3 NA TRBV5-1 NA CASSLLITSTDTQYF TGCGCCAGCAGCTTGTTAATAACTAGCACAGATACGCAGTATTTT
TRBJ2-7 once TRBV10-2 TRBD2 CASRPGLAGGEQYF TGCGCCAGCAGGCCCGGACTAGCGGGAGGCGAGCAGTACTTC
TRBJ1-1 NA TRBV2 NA CASSRTETMNTEAFF TGTGCCAGCAGTCGGACAGAAACCATGAACACTGAAGCTTTCTTT
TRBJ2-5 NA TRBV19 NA CASSIVGGQETQYF TGTGCCAGTAGTATAGTAGGAGGGCAAGAGACCCAGTACTTC
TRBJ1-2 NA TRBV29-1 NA CSVESGEGLYYGYTF TGCAGCGTTGAATCAGGGGAGGGATTGTACTATGGCTACACCTTC